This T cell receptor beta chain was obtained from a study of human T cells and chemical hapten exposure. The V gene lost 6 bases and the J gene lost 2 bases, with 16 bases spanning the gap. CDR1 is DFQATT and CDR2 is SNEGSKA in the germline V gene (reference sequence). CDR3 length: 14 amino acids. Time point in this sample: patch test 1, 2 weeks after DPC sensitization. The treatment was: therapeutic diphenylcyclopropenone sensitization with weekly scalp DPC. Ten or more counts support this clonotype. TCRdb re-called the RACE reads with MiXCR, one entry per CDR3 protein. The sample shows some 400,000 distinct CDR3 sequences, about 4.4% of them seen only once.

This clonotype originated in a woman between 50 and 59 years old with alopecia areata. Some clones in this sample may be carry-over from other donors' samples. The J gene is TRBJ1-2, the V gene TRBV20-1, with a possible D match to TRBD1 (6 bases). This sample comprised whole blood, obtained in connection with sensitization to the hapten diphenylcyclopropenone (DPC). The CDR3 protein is CSAPAGDLNYGYTF. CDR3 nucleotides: TGCAGTGCGCCCGCAGGGGATCTAAACTATGGCTACACCTTC.